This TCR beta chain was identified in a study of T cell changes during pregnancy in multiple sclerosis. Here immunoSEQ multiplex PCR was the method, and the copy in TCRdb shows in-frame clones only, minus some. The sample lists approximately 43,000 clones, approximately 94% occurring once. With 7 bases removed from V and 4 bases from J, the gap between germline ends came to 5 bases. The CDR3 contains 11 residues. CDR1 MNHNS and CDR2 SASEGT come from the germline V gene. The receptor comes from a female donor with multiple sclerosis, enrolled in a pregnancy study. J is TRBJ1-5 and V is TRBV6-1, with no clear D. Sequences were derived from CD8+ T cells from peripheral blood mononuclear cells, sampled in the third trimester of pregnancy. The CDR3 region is CASKENQPQHF. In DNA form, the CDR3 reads TGTGCCAGCAAGGAGAATCAGCCCCAGCATTTT.